The 3 T cell receptor beta chains below come from one sample, sequenced in a study of monozygotic twins with inflammatory bowel disease. With the 5' RACE reads reprocessed, TCRdb shows one record per CDR3 protein and no DNA. Seen in this sample are approximately 400,000 distinct CDR3 sequences; the ten most common clones hold approximately 2.3%. The specimen was blood. These receptors were taken from a human donor with ulcerative colitis or Crohn's disease, or a healthy co-twin of an affected twin (not recorded which).

V gene TRBV27 combines with J gene TRBJ2-1; absent DNA, TCRdb's TRBD2 call cannot be checked. The CDR3 length is 16 residues. Germline CDR1 and CDR2: MNHEY and SMNVEV (reference sequence). This CDR3 reads CASRPEREGLHNEQFF.

The rearrangement links TRBV6-1 to TRBJ2-2; TCRdb proposes TRBD2, but this gene call is untestable without DNA. CDR1 is MNHNS, CDR2 SASEGT, per germline. CDR3 size: 15 residues. The CDR3 reads CASRKAVEVPGELFF.

This chain links TRBV6-5 with TRBJ2-3; the TRBD1 assignment by TCRdb is unverifiable without DNA. In germline, CDR1 is MNHEY, CDR2 SVGAGI. This CDR3 has 13 residues. CDR3 sequence: CASYTGGTDTQYF.